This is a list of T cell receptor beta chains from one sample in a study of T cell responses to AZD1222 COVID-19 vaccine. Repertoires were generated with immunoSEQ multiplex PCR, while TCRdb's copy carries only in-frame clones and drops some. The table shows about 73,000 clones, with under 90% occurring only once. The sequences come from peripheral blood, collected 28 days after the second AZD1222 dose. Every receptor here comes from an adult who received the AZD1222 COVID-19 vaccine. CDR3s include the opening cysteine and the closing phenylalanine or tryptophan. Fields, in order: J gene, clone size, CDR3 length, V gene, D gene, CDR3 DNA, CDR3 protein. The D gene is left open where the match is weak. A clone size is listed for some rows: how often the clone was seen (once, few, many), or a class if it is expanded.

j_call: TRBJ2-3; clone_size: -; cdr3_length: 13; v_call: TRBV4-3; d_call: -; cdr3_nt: TGCGCCAGCAGCCAAGATAAGAGGGATACGCAGTATTTT; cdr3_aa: CASSQDKRDTQYF
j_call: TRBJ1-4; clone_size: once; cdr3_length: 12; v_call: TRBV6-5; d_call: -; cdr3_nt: TGTGCCACCTCTGCCGGCCCCGAAAAACTGTTTTTT; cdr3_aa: CATSAGPEKLFF
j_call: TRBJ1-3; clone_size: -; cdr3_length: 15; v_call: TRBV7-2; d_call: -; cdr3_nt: TGTGCCAGCAGCCCATCTGGGAGCTCTGGAAACACCATATATTTT; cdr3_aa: CASSPSGSSGNTIYF
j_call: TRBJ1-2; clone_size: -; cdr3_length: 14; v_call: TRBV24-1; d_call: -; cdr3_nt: TGTGCCACCGGCCAGACGGGGAGTGGCTATGGCTACACCTTC; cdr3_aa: CATGQTGSGYGYTF
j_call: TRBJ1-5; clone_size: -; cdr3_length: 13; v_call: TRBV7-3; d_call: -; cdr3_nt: TGTGCCAGCAGCTTAATTCCCGGTCAGCCCCAGCATTTT; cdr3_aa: CASSLIPGQPQHF
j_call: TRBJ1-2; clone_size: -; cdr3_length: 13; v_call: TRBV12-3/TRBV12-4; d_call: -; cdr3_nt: TGTGCCAGCAGTTTGTACCAGGGATATGGCTACACCTTC; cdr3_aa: CASSLYQGYGYTF
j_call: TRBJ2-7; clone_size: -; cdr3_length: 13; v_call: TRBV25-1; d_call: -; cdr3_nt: TGTGCCAGCAGTGCTCCCGGGTCCCACCTTGGGTACTTC; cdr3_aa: CASSAPGSHLGYF
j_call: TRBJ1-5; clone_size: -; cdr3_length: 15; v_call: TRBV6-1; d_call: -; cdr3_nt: TGTGCCAGCAGTGAAGCGCTAGGGGCAAATCAGCCCCAGCATTTT; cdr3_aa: CASSEALGANQPQHF
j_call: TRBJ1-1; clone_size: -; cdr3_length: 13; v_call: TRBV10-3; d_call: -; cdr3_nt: TGTGCCATCAGTGAGTCGATAGGTACTGAAGCTTTCTTT; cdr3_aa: CAISESIGTEAFF
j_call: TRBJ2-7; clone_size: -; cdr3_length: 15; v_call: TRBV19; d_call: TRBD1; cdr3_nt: TGTGCCAGTAGCCCAGGGACAGGGAGGGCCTACGAGCAGTACTTC; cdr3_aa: CASSPGTGRAYEQYF
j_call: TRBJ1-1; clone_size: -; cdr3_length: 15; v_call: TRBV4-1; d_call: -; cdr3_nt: TGCGCCAGCAGCCATCCGGGGTGGGTGAACACTGAAGCTTTCTTT; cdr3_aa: CASSHPGWVNTEAFF
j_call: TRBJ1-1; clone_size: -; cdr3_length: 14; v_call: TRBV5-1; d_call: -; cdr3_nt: TGCGCCAGCAGCACGGCGGACGGGAACACTGAAGCTTTCTTT; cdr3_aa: CASSTADGNTEAFF
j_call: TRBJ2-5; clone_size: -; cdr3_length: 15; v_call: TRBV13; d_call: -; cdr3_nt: TGTGCCAGCAGCCCACCCGGGCGTGGTGGTGAGACCCAGTACTTC; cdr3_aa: CASSPPGRGGETQYF
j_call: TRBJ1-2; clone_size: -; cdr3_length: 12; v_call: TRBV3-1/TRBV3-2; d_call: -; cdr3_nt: TGTGCCAGCAGTTTGAGGGGCTATGGCTACACCTTC; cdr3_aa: CASSLRGYGYTF
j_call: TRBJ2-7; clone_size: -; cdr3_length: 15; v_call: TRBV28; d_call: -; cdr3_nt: TGTGCCAGCAGTTTGGCCGGGACATTAAGCAACGAGCAGTACTTC; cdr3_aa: CASSLAGTLSNEQYF
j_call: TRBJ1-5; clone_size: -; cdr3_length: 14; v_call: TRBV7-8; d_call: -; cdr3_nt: TGTGCCAGCAGCCCGACAGACTATCAGCAGCCCCAGCATTTT; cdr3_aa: CASSPTDYQQPQHF
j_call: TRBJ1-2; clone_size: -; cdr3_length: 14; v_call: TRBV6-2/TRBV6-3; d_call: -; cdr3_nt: TGTGCCAGCAGTACCAACCCCGACAGCTATGGCTACACCTTC; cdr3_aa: CASSTNPDSYGYTF